These T cell receptor beta chains were read from a single sample in a study of blood T cells in healthy people across ages. Each CDR3 protein gets one entry after TCRdb re-called the 5' RACE reads with MiXCR. The profile shows just over 1 million distinct CDR3 sequences, 45% of them singletons. Sequencing used blood. All receptors come from an older woman in good health. Both conserved end residues are part of each CDR3. The order of the fields is D gene, clone size, CDR3 length, V gene, J gene, CDR3 DNA, CDR3 protein. A D gene is named only where the DNA matches it firmly. The listing skips clone size in some rows; elsewhere it reads once, few, many or a size class.

TRBD2,-,16,TRBV12-3/TRBV12-4,TRBJ2-3,TGTGCCAGCAGTTTTGGCGTGGCCGGGGGGGGAGATACGCAGTATTTT,CASSFGVAGGGDTQYF
-,few,17,TRBV18,TRBJ2-5,TGTGCCAGCTCACCATTGGGACCCCCGAAAAACCAAGAGACCCAGTACTTC,CASSPLGPPKNQETQYF
-,-,15,TRBV6-6,TRBJ2-3,TGTGCCAGCGACCAGGGGCGGGGGAGCACAGATACGCAGTATTTT,CASDQGRGSTDTQYF
-,-,13,TRBV20-1,TRBJ1-2,TGCAGTGCGAATAATCAGGGTGACTATGGCTACACCTTC,CSANNQGDYGYTF
-,few,19,TRBV2,TRBJ2-7,TGTGCCAGCAGCGCTATAGCCATCTTCGCCCCCGAGGGATCCTACGAGCAGTACTTC,CASSAIAIFAPEGSYEQYF
-,-,14,TRBV5-4,TRBJ2-5,TGTGCCAGCAGTCGTATCGTCGAGGGAGAGGCCCAGTACTTC,CASSRIVEGEAQYF
TRBD1,few,15,TRBV10-3,TRBJ2-7,TGTGCCATCAGTGAGTCGAAGGGGACAGCCTACGAGCAGTACTTC,CAISESKGTAYEQYF
TRBD2,-,18,TRBV5-1,TRBJ2-3,TGCGCCAGCAGTTTGGGACTAGCGGGAGCATCGGGCACAGATACGCAGTATTTT,CASSLGLAGASGTDTQYF
TRBD1,few,15,TRBV4-2,TRBJ2-1,TGTGCCAGCAGCCCCACGGACAGGGCCATTAATGAGCAGTTCTTC,CASSPTDRAINEQFF
TRBD2,-,15,TRBV2,TRBJ2-3,TGTGCCAGCAGTCTGACTAGCGGGAGGAGCGATACGCGGTATTTT,CASSLTSGRSDTRYF
-,-,11,TRBV29-1,TRBJ1-6,TGCAGCGTTGAAAGCGGAGGAGGGATCCACTTT,CSVESGGGIHF
TRBD1,-,15,TRBV2,TRBJ2-7,TGTGCCAGCAGTGAATGGGACAGGGGGCGTTACGAGCAGTACTTC,CASSEWDRGRYEQYF
-,-,15,TRBV19,TRBJ2-1,TGTGCCAGTAACGAGGGGCTAGCGAACTACAATGAGCAGTTCTTC,CASNEGLANYNEQFF
TRBD1,few,15,TRBV5-6,TRBJ2-3,TGTGCCAGCAGCTTGGCAGGGGGAAGCTCAGATACGCAGTATTTT,CASSLAGGSSDTQYF
-,-,12,TRBV6-2/TRBV6-3,TRBJ1-5,TGTGCCAGCAGCACGGGGAATCAGCCCCAGCATTTT,CASSTGNQPQHF
TRBD2,-,16,TRBV7-9,TRBJ2-3,TGTGCCAGCAGTCCTTTTGAAGCAGCGGGAGCAGATACGCAGTATTTT,CASSPFEAAGADTQYF
-,-,14,TRBV20-1,TRBJ1-1,TGCAGTGCTAGAGCCCTCGGTAGGAACACTGAAGCTTTCTTT,CSARALGRNTEAFF
-,-,13,TRBV7-9,TRBJ1-1,TGTGCCAGCAGCTTAGGGACTCGAGGGGAGGCTTTCTTT,CASSLGTRGEAFF
TRBD1,once,16,TRBV13,TRBJ1-4,TGTGCCAGCAGCTTCTCCCGGACAGGGGGCGATGAAAAACTGTTTTTT,CASSFSRTGGDEKLFF
TRBD2,few,14,TRBV6-2/TRBV6-3,TRBJ2-7,TGTGCCAGCAGAGGGAGCGGGAGGAACTACGAGCAGTACTTC,CASRGSGRNYEQYF
-,-,13,TRBV28,TRBJ1-1,TGTGCCAGCAAACCAGGGCTGAACACTGAAGCTTTCTTT,CASKPGLNTEAFF
TRBD2,few,16,TRBV7-6,TRBJ2-1,TGTGCCAGCAGCCGGAGTAATATAGCGGGAGGCGATGAGCAGTTCTTC,CASSRSNIAGGDEQFF
TRBD2,many,16,TRBV3-1,TRBJ2-1,TGTGCCAGCAGCCAAGAGCTAGCGGGAGGCGGCGATGAGCAGTTCTTC,CASSQELAGGGDEQFF
-,-,15,TRBV20-1,TRBJ2-7,TGCAGTGCTAGAGCAGGTGGACAGCCAGACTACGAGCAGTACTTC,CSARAGGQPDYEQYF
TRBD1,many,17,TRBV29-1,TRBJ2-2,TGCAGCGTTGAAGGCGTGTCGGGACAGGGGAGCCCCGGGGAGCTGTTTTTT,CSVEGVSGQGSPGELFF
-,-,13,TRBV3-1,TRBJ2-1,TGTGCCAGCAGCCTGCGGGCCAACAATGAGCAGTTCTTC,CASSLRANNEQFF
TRBD1,few,14,TRBV29-1,TRBJ2-5,TGCTGCGTTGTGGACAGGGGGCTTGGAGAGACCCAGTACTTC,CCVVDRGLGETQYF
-,once,15,TRBV6-1,TRBJ1-5,TGTGCCAGCAGGGAAGGTGAGGGGGAGAGACAGCCCCAGCATTTT,CASREGEGERQPQHF
TRBD1,many,12,TRBV29-1,TRBJ2-5,TGCAGCGTAGGACAGGGAGTAGAGACCCAGTACTTC,CSVGQGVETQYF
TRBD2,-,15,TRBV10-3,TRBJ2-1,TGTGCCATCAGTGAGGCCAGCGGGGGGTACAATGAGCAGTTCTTC,CAISEASGGYNEQFF
-,few,14,TRBV7-9,TRBJ2-7,TGTGCCAGCAGTGGGGGCGGGAGCGGCGACGAGCAGTACTTC,CASSGGGSGDEQYF
-,-,18,TRBV21-1,TRBJ2-3,TGTGCCAGCCCAAGGATGGGTGACGGTCCGATAAGCACAGATACGCAGTATTTT,CASPRMGDGPISTDTQYF
TRBD1,-,15,TRBV11-2,TRBJ2-3,TGTGCCAGCAGCTTAACAGGGGCGAGCGAGGATACGCAGTATTTT,CASSLTGASEDTQYF
-,-,12,TRBV20-1,TRBJ1-1,TGCAGTGCTAGTGCACAGGCCACTGAAGCTTTCTTT,CSASAQATEAFF
-,few,14,TRBV20-1,TRBJ1-5,TGCAGTGCTAGTGGAGAGGGTTACAATCAGCCCCAGCATTTT,CSASGEGYNQPQHF
TRBD2,few,12,TRBV20-1,TRBJ2-1,TGCAGTGCGACCCTAGCGGGCCATGAGCAGTTCTTC,CSATLAGHEQFF
TRBD1,-,14,TRBV6-5,TRBJ2-7,TGTGCCAGCAGTCCCCGGACAGGGAGGTACGAGCAGTACTTC,CASSPRTGRYEQYF
TRBD1,few,15,TRBV30,TRBJ2-1,TGTGCCTGGACCTCGCCCTTCACAGGGGGCTGGGATCAGTTCTTC,CAWTSPFTGGWDQFF
TRBD1,few,15,TRBV10-3,TRBJ1-2,TGTGCCATCAGTGAAGGGACAGGGGACCCCTATGGCTACACCTTC,CAISEGTGDPYGYTF
-,once,15,TRBV28,TRBJ2-6,TGTGCCGGCACGCAGAGTGGATCTGGGGCCAACGTCCTGACTTTC,CAGTQSGSGANVLTF
TRBD2,-,20,TRBV6-1,TRBJ2-7,TGTGCCAGCAGGCCTGACAGAGTTTCGTCTAGCGGGAGCCTCAACTACGAGCAGTACTTC,CASRPDRVSSSGSLNYEQYF
-,-,14,TRBV6-5,TRBJ1-5,TGTGCCAGCAGTTACTCTACACAGCTCCCCCCCCAGCATTTT,CASSYSTQLPPQHF
-,-,13,TRBV29-1,TRBJ2-7,TGCAGCGTTGAATCGGGGACGACCTACGAGCAGTACTTC,CSVESGTTYEQYF
TRBD2,many,13,TRBV10-3,TRBJ2-7,TGTGCCATCACGGCGGGAGAGTGGTACGAGCAGTACTTC,CAITAGEWYEQYF
TRBD1,-,13,TRBV12-3/TRBV12-4,TRBJ2-7,TGTGCCAGCAGCCCGGGACAGAACGGCGAGCAGTACTTC,CASSPGQNGEQYF